The TCR beta chain described here comes from a study of metastatic and nonmetastatic thyroid tumors. Whole-study context: Comparison of repertoires was carried out across blood and tumor or nodule tissue from malignant and benign thyroid patients.

Nobody among the patients had been given any treatment before thyroid surgery. TCRdb re-called the PCR reads via MiXCR. This sample has some 33,000 clones, with over 20% found just once. Germline lookup yields CDR1 MNHEY and CDR2 SVGAGI. This CDR3 spans 14 amino acids. V gave up 2 bases and J gave up 2 bases, with 9 bases separating them. This clone was counted many times. The chain carries TRBV6-5 and TRBJ1-2; D is uncertain. The receptor comes from a male donor with papillary thyroid cancer or a benign thyroid nodule (not recorded which). Some clones in this sample may be carry-over from other donors' samples. The sequencing input was tumor tissue. In DNA form, the CDR3 reads TGTGCCAGCAGTTACCTGGGAAACAACTATGGCTACACCTTC. Protein product: CASSYLGNNYGYTF.